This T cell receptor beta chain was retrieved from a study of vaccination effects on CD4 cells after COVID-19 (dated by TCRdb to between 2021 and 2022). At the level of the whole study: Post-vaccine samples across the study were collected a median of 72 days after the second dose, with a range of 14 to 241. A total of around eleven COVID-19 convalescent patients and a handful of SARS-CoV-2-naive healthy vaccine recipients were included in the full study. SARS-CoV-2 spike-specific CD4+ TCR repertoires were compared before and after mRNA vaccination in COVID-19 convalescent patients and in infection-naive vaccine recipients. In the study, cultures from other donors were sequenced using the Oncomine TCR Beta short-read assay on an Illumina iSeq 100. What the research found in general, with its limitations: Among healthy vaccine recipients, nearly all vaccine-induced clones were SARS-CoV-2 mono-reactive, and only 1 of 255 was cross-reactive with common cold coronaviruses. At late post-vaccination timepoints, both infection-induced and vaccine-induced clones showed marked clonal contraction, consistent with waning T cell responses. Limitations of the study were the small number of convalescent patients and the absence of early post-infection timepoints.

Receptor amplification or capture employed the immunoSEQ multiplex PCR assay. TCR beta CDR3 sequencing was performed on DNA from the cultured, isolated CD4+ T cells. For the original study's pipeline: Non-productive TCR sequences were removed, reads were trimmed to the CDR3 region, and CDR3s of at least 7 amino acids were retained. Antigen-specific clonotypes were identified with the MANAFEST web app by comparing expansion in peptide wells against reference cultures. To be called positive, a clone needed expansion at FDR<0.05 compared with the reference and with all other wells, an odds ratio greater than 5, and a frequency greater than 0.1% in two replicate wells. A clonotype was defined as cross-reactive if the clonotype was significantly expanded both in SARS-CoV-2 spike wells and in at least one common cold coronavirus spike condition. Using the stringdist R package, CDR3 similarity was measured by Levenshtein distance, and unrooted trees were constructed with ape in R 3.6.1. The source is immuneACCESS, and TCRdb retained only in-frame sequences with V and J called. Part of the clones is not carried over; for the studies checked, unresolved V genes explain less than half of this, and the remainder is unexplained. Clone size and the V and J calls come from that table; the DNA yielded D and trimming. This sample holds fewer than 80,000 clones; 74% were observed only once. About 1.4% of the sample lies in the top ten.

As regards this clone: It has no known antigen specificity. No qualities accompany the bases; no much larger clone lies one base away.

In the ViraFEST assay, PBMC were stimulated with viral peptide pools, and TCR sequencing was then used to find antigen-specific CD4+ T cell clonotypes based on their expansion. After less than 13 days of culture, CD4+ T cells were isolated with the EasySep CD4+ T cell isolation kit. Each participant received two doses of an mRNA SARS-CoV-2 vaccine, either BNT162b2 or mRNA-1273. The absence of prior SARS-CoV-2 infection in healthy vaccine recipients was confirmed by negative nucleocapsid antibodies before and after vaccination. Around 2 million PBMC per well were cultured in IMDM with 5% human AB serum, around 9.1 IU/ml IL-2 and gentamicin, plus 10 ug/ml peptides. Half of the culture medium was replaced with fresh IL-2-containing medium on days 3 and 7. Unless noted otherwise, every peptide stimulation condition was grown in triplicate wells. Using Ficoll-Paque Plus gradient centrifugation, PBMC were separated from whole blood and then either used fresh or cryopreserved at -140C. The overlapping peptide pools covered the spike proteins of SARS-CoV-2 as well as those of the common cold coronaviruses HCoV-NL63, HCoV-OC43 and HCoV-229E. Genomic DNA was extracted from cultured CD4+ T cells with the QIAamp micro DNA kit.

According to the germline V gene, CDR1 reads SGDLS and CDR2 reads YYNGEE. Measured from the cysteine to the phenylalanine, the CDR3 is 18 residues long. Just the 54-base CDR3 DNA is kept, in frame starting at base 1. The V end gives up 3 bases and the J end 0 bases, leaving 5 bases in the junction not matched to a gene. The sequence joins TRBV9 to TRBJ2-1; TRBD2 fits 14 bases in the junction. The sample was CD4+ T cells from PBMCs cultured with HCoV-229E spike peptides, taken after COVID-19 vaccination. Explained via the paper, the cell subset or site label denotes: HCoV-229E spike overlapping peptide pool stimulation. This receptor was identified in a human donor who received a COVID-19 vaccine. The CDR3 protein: CASSARTSGGSSYNEQFF. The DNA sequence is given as TGTGCCAGCAGCGCCCGGACTAGCGGGGGGAGCTCCTACAATGAGCAGTTCTTC. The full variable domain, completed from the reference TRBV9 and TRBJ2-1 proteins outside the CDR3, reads DSGVTQTPKHLITATGQRVTLRCSPRSGDLSVYWYQQSLDQGLQFLIQYYNGEERAKGNILERFSAQQFPDLHSELNLSSLELGDSALYFCASSARTSGGSSYNEQFFGPGTRLTVL.